This T cell receptor (beta chain) was observed in a study of beta chain features in type 1 diabetes. Study results and limitations: When Type 1 diabetes patients were examined, their TCRB CDR3s proved moderately but significantly shorter in all four CD4+ subsets. Insertions were fewer and deletions more numerous at VDJ junctions in type 1 diabetes patients.

Every bit of the isolated RNA underwent reverse transcription, so sequencing read expressed TCRB transcripts. Some clones are missing from TCRdb's copy, which holds only in-frame ones; the method was immunoSEQ multiplex PCR. The sample lists about 320,000 clones, about 15% seen once, with about 6.7% in the top ten. The CDR3 spans 15 residues. Trimming took off 2 bases at V and 7 bases at J, with 16 bases between the two ends. Germline V CDR1 and CDR2: WSHSY, SAAADI. The sample holds a few counts of this clone. Its antigen is not identified. The rearrangement joins TRBV10-2 to TRBJ2-3; weak D call: TRBD1 (6 bases). Sequencing was carried out using central memory CD4+ T cells from blood. The clonotype was recovered from a man younger than 40 in good health. The CDR3 sequence: CASSEAGVSGYTQYF. The CDR3 DNA sequence: TGCGCCAGCAGTGAGGCAGGGGTGTCCGGGTATACGCAGTATTTT.